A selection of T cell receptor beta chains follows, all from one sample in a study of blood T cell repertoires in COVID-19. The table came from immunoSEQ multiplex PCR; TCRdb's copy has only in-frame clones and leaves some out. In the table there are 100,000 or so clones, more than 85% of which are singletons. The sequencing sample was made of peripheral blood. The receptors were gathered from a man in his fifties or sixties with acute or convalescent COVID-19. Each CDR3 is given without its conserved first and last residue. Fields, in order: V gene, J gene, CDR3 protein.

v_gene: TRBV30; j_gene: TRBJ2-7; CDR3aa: AWSAGGYEQY
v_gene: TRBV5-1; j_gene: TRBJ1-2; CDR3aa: ASSGLDSGYT
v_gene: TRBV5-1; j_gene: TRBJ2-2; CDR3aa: ASSPTGGGGELF
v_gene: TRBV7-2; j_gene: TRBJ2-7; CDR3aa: ASSLVVGASYEQY
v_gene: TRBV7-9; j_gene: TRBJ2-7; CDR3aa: ASSLSRGDNSYEQY
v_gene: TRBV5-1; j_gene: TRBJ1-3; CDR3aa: ASSLGLLTPGSSGNTIY
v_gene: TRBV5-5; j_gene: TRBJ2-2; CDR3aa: ASSPGTQLNTGELF
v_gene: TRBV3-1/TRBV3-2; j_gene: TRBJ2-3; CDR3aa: ASSQGKGQATDTQY
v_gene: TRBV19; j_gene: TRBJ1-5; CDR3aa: ASSIGGFDQPQH
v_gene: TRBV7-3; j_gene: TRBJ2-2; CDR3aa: ASSPGLGGTGELF
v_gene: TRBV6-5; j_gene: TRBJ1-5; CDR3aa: ASTPSGAPNQPQH
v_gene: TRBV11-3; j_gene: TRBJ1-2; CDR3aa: ASSLFSGGAYYGYT
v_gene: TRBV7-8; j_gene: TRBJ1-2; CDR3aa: ASSSDSGYYGYT
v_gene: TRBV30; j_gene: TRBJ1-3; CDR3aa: AWSPGGADGNTIY
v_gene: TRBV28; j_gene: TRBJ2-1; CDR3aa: ASSFGGAYNEQF
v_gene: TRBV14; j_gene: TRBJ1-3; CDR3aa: ASTTPGTRGLSSGNTIY
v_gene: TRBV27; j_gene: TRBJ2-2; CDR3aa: ASSLGFRSGRDTGELF
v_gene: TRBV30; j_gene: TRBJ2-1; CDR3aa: AWSGTTGVTF
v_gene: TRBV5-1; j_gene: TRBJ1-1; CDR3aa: ASSRGQGNTEAF
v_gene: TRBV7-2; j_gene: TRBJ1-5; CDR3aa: ASSHGWAGDQPQH
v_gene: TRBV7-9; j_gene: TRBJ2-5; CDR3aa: ASSLKAGGRETQY
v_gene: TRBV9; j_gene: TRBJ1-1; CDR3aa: ASSEGNLRPEAF